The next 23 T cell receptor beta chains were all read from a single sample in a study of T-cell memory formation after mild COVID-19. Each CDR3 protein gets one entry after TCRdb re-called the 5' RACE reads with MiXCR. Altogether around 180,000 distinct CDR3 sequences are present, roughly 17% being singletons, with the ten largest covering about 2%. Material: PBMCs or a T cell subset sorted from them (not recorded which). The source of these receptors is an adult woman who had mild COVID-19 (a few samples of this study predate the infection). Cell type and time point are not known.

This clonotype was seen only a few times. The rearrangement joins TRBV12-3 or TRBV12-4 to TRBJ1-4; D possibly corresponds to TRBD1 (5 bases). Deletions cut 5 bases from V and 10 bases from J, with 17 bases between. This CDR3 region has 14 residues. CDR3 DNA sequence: TGTGCCAGCAGTCCTCAGGGTAAAGGGCGAAAACTGTTTTTT. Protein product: CASSPQGKGRKLFF.

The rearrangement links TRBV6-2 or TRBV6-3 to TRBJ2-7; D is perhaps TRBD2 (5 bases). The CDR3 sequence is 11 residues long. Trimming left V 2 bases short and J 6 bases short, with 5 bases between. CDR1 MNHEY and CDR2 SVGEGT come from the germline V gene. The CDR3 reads CASSYAGEQYF. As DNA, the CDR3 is TGTGCCAGCAGTTACGCGGGCGAGCAGTACTTC.

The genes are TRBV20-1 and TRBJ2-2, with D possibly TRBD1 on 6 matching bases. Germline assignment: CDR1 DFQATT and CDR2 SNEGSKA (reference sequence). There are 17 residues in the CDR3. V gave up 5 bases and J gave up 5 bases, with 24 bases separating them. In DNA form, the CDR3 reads TGCAGTGCTGCGCAGGGGAAAAGATCGCTGAGGACCGGGGAGCTGTTTTTT. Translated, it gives CSAAQGKRSLRTGELFF.

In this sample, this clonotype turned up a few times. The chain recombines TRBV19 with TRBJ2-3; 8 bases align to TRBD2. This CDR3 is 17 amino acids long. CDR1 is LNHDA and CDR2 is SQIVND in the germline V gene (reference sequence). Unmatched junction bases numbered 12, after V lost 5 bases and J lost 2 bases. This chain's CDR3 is CASSLGGGPPHTDTQYF. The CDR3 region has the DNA TGTGCCAGTAGTCTGGGCGGGGGGCCTCCACACACAGATACGCAGTATTTT.

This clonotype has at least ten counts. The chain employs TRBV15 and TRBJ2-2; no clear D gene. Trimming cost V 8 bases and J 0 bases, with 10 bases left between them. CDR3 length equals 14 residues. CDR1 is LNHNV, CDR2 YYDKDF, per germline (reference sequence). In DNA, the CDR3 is TGTGCCACCTCGGCCGGACCGAACACCGGGGAGCTGTTTTTT. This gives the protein CATSAGPNTGELFF.

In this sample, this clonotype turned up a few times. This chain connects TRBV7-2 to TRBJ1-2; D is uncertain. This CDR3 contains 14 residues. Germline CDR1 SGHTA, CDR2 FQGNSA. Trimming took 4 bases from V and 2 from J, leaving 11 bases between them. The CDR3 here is CASSSPSSNYGYTF. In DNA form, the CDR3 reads TGTGCCAGCAGCTCCCCCTCCTCCAACTATGGCTACACCTTC. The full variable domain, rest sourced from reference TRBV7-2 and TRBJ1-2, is GAGVSQSPSNKVTEKGKDVELRCDPISGHTALYWYRQSLGQGLEFLIYFQGNSAPDKSGLPSDRFSAERTGGSVSTLTIQRTQQEDSAVYLCASSSPSSNYGYTFGSGTRLTVV.

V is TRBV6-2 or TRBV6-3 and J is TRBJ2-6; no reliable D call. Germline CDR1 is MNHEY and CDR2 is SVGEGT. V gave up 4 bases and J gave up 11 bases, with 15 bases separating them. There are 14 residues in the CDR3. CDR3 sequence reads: CASSSPGFSDVLTF. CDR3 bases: TGTGCCAGCAGTTCCCCTGGATTTTCAGACGTCCTGACTTTC.

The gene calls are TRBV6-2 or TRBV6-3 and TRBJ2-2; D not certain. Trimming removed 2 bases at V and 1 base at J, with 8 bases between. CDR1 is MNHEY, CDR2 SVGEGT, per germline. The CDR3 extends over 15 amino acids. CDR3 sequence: CASSYGRWNTGELFF. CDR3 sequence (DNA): TGTGCCAGCAGTTACGGCAGGTGGAACACCGGGGAGCTGTTTTTT.

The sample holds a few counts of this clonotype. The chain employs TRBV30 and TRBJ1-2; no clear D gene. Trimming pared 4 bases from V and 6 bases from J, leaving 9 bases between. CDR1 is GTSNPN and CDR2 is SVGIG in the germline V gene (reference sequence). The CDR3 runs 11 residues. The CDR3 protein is CAWNALHGYTF. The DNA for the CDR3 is TGTGCCTGGAACGCGTTGCATGGCTACACCTTC.

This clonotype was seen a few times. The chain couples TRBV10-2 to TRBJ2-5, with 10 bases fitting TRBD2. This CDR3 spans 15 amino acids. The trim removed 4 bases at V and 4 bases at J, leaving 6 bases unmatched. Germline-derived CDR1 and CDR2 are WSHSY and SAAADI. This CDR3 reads CASSASGGATETQYF. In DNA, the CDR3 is TGCGCCAGCAGTGCGAGCGGGGGGGCTACAGAGACCCAGTACTTC.

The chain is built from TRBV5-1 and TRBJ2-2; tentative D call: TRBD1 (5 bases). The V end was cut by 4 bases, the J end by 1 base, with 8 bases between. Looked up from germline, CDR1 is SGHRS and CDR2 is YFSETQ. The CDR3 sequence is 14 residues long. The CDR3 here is CASSTQGNTGELFF. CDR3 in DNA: TGCGCCAGCAGCACCCAGGGGAACACCGGGGAGCTGTTTTTT.

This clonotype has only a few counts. CDR3 residues: CASSYGEYYGYTF. CDR3 bases: TGTGCCAGCAGCTATGGAGAGTACTATGGCTACACCTTC. The chain carries TRBV3-1 and TRBJ1-2; D is uncertain. V lost 5 bases and J lost 3, with 10 bases in between. The CDR3 extends over 13 amino acids. The V gene's germline CDR1 is LGHDT and CDR2 YNNKEL (reference sequence).

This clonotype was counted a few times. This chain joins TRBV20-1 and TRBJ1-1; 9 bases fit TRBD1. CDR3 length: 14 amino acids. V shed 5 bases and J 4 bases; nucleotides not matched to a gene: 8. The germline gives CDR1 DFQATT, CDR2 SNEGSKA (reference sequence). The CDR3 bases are TGCAGTGCTGTAACAGGGGGCGCGGGCACTGAAGCTTTCTTT. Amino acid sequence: CSAVTGGAGTEAFF.

The CDR3 loop is CASSYRGTNDSPLHF. The DNA for the CDR3 is TGTGCCAGCAGTTATAGGGGGACAAACGATTCACCCCTCCACTTT. V and J are TRBV6-6 and TRBJ1-6; D is perhaps TRBD1 (6 bases). Germline V gene data show CDR1 as MNHNY and CDR2 as SVGAGI (reference sequence). CDR3 length: 15 amino acids. The V and J ends lost 3 bases and 8 bases respectively, with 14 bases between them.

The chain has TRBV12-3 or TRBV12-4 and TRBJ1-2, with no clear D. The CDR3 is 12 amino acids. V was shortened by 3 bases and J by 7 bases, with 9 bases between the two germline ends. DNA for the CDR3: TGTGCCAGCAGTTTGGTTGGTATTGGCTACACCTTC. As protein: CASSLVGIGYTF.

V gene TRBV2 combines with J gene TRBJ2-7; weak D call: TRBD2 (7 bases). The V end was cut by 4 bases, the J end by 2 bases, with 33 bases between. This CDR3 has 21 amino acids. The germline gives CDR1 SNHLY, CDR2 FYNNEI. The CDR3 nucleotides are TGTGCCAGCAGTGCCAGCCTCTCAGGCCTTAGGGGGGGGCGGCGGACCTACGAGCAGTACTTC. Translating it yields CASSASLSGLRGGRRTYEQYF.

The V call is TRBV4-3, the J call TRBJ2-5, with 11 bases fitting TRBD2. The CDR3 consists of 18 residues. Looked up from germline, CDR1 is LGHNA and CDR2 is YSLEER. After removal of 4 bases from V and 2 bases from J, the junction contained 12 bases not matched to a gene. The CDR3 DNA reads TGCGCCAGCAGCCGTGGAGCTAGCGGGAGGCCGTATCAAGAGACCCAGTACTTC. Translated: CASSRGASGRPYQETQYF.

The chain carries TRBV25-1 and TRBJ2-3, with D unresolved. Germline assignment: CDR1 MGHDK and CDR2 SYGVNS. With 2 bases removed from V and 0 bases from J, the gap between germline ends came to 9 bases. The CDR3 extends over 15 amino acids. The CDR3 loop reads CASSETLTSTDTQYF. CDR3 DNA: TGTGCCAGCAGTGAAACTTTAACTAGCACAGATACGCAGTATTTT. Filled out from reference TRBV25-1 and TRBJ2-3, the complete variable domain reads EADIYQTPRYLVIGTGKKITLECSQTMGHDKMYWYQQDPGMELHLIHYSYGVNSTEKGDLSSESTVSRIRTEHFPLTLESARPSHTSQYLCASSETLTSTDTQYFGPGTRLTVL.

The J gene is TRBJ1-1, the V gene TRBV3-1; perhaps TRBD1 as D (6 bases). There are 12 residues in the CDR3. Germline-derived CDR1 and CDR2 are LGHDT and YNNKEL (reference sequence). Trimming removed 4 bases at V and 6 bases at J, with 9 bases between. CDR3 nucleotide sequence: TGTGCCAGCAGCCTAAACAGGGCTGAAGCTTTCTTT. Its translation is CASSLNRAEAFF.

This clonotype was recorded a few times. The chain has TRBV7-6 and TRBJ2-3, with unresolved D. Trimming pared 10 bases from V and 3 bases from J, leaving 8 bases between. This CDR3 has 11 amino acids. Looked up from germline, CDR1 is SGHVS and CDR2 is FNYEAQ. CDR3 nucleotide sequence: TGTGCCACAGGTGGGACAGATACGCAGTATTTT. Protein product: CATGGTDTQYF. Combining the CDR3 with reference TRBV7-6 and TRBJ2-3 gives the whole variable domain GAGVSQSPRYKVTKRGQDVALRCDPISGHVSLYWYRQALGQGPEFLTYFNYEAQQDKSGLPNDRFSAERPEGSISTLTIQRTEQRDSAMYRCATGGTDTQYFGPGTRLTVL.

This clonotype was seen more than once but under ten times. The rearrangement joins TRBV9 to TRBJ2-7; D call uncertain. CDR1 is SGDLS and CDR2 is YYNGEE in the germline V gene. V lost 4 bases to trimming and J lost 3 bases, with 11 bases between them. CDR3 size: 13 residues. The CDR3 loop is CASSRVSGYEQYF. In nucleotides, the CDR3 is TGTGCCAGCAGCCGGGTGTCCGGCTACGAGCAGTACTTC.

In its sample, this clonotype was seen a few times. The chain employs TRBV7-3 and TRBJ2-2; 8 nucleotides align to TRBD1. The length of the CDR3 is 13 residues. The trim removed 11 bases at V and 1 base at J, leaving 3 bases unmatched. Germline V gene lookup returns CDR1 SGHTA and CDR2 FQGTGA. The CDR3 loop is CACGQGNTGELFF. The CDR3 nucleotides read TGTGCCTGCGGACAGGGGAACACCGGGGAGCTGTTTTTT.

The CDR3 region has the DNA TGCGCCAGCAGCTTGGAGTTATCCAGGGGCCGACCCTACGAGCAGTACTTC. It specifies CASSLELSRGRPYEQYF. The V call is TRBV5-1, the J call TRBJ2-7, with D possibly TRBD1 on 6 matching bases. This CDR3 region has 17 residues. Germline-derived CDR1 and CDR2 are SGHRS and YFSETQ. Deletions cut 0 bases from V and 2 bases from J, with 18 bases between.